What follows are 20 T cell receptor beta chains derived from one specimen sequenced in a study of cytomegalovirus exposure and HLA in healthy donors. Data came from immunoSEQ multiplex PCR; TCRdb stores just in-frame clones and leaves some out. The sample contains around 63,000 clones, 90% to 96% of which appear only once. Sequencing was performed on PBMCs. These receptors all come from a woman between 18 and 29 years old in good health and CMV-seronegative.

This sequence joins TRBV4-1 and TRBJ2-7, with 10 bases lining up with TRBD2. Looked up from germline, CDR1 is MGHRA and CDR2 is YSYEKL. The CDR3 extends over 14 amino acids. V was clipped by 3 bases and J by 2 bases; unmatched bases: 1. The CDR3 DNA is TGCGCCAGCAGCCACCTAGCGGGGGCCTACGAGCAGTACTTC. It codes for CASSHLAGAYEQYF.

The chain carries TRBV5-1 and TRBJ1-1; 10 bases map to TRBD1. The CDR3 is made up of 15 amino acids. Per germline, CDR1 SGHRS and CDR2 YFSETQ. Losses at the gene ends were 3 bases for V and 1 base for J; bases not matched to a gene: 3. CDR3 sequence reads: CASSSTGGANTEAFF. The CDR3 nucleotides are TGCGCCAGCAGCTCGACAGGGGGCGCGAACACTGAAGCTTTCTTT.

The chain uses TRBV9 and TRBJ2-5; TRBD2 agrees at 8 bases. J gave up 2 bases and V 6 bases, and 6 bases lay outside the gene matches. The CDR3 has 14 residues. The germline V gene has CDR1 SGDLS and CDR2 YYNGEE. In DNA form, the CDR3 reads TGTGCCAGCAACATACGGGGGGGGCAAGAGACCCAGTACTTC. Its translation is CASNIRGGQETQYF.

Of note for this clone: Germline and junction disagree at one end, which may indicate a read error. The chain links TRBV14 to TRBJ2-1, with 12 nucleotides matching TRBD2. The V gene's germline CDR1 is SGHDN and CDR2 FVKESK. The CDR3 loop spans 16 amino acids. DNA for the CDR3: TGTGCCAGCAGCCAGCCGGGACTAGCGGGCCCCCGAGCGTGGGTCTTC. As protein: CASSQPGLAGPRAWVF. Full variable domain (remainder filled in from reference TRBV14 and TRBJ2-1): EAGVTQFPSHSVIEKGQTVTLRCDPISGHDNLYWYRRVMGKEIKFLLHFVKESKQDESGMPNNRFLAERTGGTYSTLKVQPAELEDSGVYFCASSQPGLAGPRAWVFGPGTRLTVL.

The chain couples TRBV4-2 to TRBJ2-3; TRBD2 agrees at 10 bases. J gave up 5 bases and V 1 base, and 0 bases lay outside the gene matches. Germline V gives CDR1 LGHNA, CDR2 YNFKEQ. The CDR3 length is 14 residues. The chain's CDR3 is CASSQGLAGDTQYF. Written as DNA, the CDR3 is TGTGCCAGCAGCCAAGGACTAGCGGGAGATACGCAGTATTTT.

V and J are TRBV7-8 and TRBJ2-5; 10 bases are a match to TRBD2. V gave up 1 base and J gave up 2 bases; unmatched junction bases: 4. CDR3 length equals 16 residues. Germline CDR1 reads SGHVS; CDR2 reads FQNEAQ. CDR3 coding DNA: TGTGCCAGCAGCTTAGTCCTAGCGGGAGTACAAGAGACCCAGTACTTC. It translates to CASSLVLAGVQETQYF.

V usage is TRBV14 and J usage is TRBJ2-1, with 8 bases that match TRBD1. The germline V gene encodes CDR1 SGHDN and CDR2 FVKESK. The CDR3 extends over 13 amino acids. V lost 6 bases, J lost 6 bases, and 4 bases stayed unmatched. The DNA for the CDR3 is TGTGCCAGCAGGCGTACAGGGGGCAATGAGCAGTTCTTC. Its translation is CASRRTGGNEQFF.

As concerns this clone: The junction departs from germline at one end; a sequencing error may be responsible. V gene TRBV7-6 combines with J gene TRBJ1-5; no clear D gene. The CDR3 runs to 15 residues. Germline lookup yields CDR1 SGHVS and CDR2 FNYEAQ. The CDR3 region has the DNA TGTGGCAGCAGCTTAGCGCCCGGCAGGTCTCAGCCCCAGCATTTT. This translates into CGSSLAPGRSQPQHF.

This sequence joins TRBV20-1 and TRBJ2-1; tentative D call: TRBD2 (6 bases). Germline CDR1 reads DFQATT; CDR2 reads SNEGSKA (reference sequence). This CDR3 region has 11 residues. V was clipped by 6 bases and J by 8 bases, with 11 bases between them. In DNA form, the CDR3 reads TGCAGTGCCCCTTGGGGGGATGAGCAGTTCTTC. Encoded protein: CSAPWGDEQFF.

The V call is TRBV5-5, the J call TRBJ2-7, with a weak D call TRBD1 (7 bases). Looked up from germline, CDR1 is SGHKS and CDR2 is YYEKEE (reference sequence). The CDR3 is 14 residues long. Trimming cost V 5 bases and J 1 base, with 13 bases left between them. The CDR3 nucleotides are TGTGCCAGCAGGCCACAGGGGAGGTCCTACGAGCAGTACTTC. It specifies CASRPQGRSYEQYF.

In DNA, the CDR3 is TGCGCCAGCAGCTCCGGAGAGGGTGGCTATGGCTACACCTTC. Translation gives CASSSGEGGYGYTF. The chain employs TRBV5-1 and TRBJ1-2; no clear D gene. V was pared by 3 bases and J by 4 bases, with 13 bases between. This CDR3 has 14 residues. Germline CDR1 reads SGHRS; CDR2 reads YFSETQ.

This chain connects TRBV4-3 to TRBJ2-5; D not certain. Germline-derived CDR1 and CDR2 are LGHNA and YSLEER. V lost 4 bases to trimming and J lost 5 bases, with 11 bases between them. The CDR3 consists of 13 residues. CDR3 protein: CASSPNLRETQYF. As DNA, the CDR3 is TGCGCCAGCAGCCCAAACCTTCGGGAGACCCAGTACTTC.

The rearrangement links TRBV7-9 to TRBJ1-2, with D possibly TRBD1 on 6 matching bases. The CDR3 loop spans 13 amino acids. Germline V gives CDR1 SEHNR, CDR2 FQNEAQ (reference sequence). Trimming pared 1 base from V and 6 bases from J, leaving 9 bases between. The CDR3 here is CASSLGGGDGYTF. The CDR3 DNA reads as TGTGCCAGCAGCTTAGGAGGGGGGGATGGCTACACCTTC. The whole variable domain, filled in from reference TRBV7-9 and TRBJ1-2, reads DTGVSQNPRHKITKRGQNVTFRCDPISEHNRLYWYRQTLGQGPEFLTYFQNEAQLEKSRLLSDRFSAERPKGSFSTLEIQRTEQGDSAMYLCASSLGGGDGYTFGSGTRLTVV.

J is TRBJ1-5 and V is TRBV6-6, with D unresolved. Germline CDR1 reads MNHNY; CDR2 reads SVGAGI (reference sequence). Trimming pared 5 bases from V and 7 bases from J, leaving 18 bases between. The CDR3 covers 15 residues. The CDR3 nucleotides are TGTGCCAGCAGTGATCAGCTGGGCAGTGGACAGCCCCAGCATTTT. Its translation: CASSDQLGSGQPQHF.

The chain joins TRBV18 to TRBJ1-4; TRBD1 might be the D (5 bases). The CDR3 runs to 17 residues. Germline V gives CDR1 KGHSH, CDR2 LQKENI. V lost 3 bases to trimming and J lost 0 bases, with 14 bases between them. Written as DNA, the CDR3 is TGTGCCAGCTCACCCGCGGGGGGGAGATCAACTAATGAAAAACTGTTTTTT. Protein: CASSPAGGRSTNEKLFF.

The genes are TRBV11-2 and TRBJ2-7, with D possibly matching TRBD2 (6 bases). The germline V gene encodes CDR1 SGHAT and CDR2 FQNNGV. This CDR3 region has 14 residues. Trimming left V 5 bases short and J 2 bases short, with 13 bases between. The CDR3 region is CASSLSGVPYEQYF. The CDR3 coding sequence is TGTGCCAGCAGCCTCTCGGGGGTCCCCTACGAGCAGTACTTC.

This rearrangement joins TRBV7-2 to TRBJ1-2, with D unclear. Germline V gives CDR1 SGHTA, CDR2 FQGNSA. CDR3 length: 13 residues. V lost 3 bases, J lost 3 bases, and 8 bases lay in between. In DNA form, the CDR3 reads TGTGCCAGCAGCTTCCCAGGCCACTATGGCTACACCTTC. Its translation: CASSFPGHYGYTF.

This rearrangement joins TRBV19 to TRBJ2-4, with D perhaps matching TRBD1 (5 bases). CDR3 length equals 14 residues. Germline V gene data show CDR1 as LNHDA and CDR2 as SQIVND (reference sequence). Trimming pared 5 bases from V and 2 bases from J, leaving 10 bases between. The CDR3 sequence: CASSWSGSKNIQYF. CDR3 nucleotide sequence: TGTGCCAGTAGTTGGTCAGGGTCCAAAAACATTCAGTACTTC.

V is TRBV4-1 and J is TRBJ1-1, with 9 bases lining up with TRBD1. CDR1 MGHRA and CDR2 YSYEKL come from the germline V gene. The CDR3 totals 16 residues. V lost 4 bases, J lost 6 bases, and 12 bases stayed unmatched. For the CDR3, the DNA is TGCGCCAGCAGCCCCTCACCCCGGGACAGGGTGGCTGAAGCTTTCTTT. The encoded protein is CASSPSPRDRVAEAFF.

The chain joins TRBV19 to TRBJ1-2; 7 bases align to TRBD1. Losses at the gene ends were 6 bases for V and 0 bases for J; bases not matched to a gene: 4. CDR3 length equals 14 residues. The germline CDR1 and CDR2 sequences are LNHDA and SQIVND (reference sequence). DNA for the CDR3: TGTGCCAGTAGCCGGGGACAGACTAACTATGGCTACACCTTC. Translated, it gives CASSRGQTNYGYTF.